This T cell receptor (beta chain) was sequenced in a study of spatial heterogeneity in lung cancer. Specified time point: sample taken at primary tumor resection. This clonotype is termed medium-sized. Its antigen is not known. Study findings and constraints: The number of expanded tumor alpha and beta chains correlated with mutation number.

Using its own MiXCR run on the 5' RACE reads, TCRdb lists one record per CDR3 protein. The sample records about 2,600 distinct CDR3 sequences, 7.4% being singletons. CDR3 length: 15 amino acids. The germline CDR1 and CDR2 sequences are DFQATT and SNEGSKA (reference sequence). Trimming took 5 bases from V and 4 from J, leaving 20 bases between them. Here the sequenced sample was lung tumor tissue, taken at surgery. This chain joins TRBV20-1 and TRBJ2-5; D could derive from TRBD1 or TRBD2 (6 bases each). The origin of this receptor is a female donor with early-stage non-small cell lung cancer. In nucleotides, the CDR3 is TGCAGTGCTCAACGGGGGCTCGGCGGGACAGAGACCCAGTACTTC. Translating it yields CSAQRGLGGTETQYF.